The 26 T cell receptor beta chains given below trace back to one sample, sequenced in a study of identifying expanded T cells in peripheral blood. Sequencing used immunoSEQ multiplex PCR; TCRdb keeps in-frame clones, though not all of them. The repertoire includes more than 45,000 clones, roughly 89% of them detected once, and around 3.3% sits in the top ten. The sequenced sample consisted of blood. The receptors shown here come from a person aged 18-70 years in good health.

This chain's CDR3 is CASSVGSGNEQYF. The CDR3 DNA sequence: TGTGCCAGCAGCGTCGGGAGCGGGAACGAGCAGTACTTC. The genes are TRBV5-5 and TRBJ2-7; 7 bases align to TRBD2. The CDR3 runs 13 residues. The V and J ends lost 4 bases and 5 bases, in that order; junction bases with no gene match: 6. Germline assignment: CDR1 SGHKS and CDR2 YYEKEE (reference sequence).

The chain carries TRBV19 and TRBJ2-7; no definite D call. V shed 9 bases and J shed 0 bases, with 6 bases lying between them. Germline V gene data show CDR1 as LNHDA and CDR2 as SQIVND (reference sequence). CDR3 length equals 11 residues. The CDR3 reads CASGFSYEQYF. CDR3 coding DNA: TGTGCCAGCGGATTCTCCTACGAGCAGTACTTC.

In nucleotides, the CDR3 is TGCGCCAGCAGCCCTGACGGATCATATGGCTACACCTTC. Protein sequence: CASSPDGSYGYTF. V usage is TRBV5-1 and J usage is TRBJ1-2; the D is unclear. V gave up 4 bases and J gave up 5 bases, with 12 bases separating them. Germline CDR1 is SGHRS and CDR2 is YFSETQ. This CDR3 has 13 amino acids.

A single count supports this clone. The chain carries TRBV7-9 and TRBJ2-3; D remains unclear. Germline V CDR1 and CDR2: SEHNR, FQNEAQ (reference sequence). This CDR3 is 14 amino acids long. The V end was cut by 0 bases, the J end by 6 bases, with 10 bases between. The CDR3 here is CASSLAPPRDTQYF. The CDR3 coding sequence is TGTGCCAGCAGCTTAGCGCCGCCCAGGGATACGCAGTATTTT.

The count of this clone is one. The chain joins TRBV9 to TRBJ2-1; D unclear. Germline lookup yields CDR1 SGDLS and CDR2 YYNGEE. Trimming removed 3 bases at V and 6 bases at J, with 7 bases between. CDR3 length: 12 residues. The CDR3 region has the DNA TGTGCCAGCAGCGCCGTAGGCAATGAGCAGTTCTTC. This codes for CASSAVGNEQFF.

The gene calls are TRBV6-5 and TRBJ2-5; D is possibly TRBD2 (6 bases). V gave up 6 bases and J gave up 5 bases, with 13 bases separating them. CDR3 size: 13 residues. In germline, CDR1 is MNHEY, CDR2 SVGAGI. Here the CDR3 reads CASRSRAGETQYF. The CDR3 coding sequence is TGTGCCAGCAGGAGCAGGGCGGGGGAGACCCAGTACTTC.

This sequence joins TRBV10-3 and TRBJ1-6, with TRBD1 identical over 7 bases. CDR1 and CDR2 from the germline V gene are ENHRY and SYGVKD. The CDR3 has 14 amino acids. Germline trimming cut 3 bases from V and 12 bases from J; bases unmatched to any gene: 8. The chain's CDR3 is CAISEPDRERPLHF. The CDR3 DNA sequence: TGTGCCATCAGTGAACCTGACAGGGAGAGACCCCTCCACTTT.

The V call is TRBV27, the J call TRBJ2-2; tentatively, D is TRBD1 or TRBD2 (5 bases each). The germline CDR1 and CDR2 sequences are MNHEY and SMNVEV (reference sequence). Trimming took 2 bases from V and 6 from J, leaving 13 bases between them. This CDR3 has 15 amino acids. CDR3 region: CASSLGSRESGELFF. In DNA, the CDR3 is TGTGCCAGCAGTTTAGGAAGCAGGGAGTCCGGGGAGCTGTTTTTT.

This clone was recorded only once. CDR3 coding DNA: TGTGCCAGCAGCTTATTAGCTGGGGTGACCCAGTACTTC. Translating it yields CASSLLAGVTQYF. The V call is TRBV13, the J call TRBJ2-5, with D unresolved. V shed 2 bases and J shed 7 bases, with 11 bases lying between them. CDR3 length equals 13 residues. CDR1 is PRHDT and CDR2 is FYEKMQ in the germline V gene (reference sequence).

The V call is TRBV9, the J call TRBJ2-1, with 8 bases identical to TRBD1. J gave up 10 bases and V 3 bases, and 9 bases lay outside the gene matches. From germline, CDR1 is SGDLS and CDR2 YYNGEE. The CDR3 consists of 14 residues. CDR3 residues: CASSAPDRVNEQFF. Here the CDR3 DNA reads TGTGCCAGCAGCGCCCCGGACAGGGTCAACGAGCAGTTCTTC.

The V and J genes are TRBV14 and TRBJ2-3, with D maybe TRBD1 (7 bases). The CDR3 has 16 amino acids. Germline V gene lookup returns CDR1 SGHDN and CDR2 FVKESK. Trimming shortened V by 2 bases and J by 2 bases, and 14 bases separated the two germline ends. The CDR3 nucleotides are TGTGCCAGCAGCCAAAGGAGGAGGGGGCCCACAGATACGCAGTATTTT. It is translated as CASSQRRRGPTDTQYF.

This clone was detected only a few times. In DNA, the CDR3 is TGTGCCAGCAGCTTAATGGCGGGACTAGCGGGTTCCGAGCAGTTCTTC. It is translated as CASSLMAGLAGSEQFF. The rearrangement uses TRBV7-9 and TRBJ2-1; the match to TRBD2 covers 12 bases. This CDR3 spans 16 amino acids. CDR1 is SEHNR, CDR2 FQNEAQ, per germline (reference sequence). Trimming at V came to 2 bases and at J to 10 bases, leaving 9 bases not matched to a gene.

CDR3 in DNA: TGCAGCGCCCCAGCGGGACAGGGTAGGGGGGATGAGCAGTTCTTC. Its protein is CSAPAGQGRGDEQFF. The rearrangement uses TRBV29-1 and TRBJ2-1; 9 positions match TRBD1. The germline V gene encodes CDR1 SQVTM and CDR2 ANQGSEA. The CDR3 is 15 amino acids. With V trimmed by 7 bases and J by 8 bases, 15 bases remained unmatched.

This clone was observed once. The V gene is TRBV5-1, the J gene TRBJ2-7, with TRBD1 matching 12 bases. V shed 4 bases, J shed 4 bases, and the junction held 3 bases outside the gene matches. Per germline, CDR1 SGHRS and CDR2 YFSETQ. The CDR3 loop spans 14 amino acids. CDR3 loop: CASSRDRGQYEQYF. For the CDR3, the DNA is TGCGCCAGCAGCCGGGACAGGGGGCAGTACGAGCAGTACTTC.

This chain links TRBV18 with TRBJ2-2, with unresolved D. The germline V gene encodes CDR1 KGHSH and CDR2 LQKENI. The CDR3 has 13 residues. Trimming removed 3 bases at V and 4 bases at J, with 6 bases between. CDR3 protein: CASSPALTGELFF. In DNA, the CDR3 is TGTGCCAGCTCACCTGCCCTCACCGGGGAGCTGTTTTTT. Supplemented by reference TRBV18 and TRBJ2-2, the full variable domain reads NAGVMQNPRHLVRRRGQEARLRCSPMKGHSHVYWYRQLPEEGLKFMVYLQKENIIDESGMPKERFSAEFPKEGPSILRIQQVVRGDSAAYFCASSPALTGELFFGEGSRLTVL.

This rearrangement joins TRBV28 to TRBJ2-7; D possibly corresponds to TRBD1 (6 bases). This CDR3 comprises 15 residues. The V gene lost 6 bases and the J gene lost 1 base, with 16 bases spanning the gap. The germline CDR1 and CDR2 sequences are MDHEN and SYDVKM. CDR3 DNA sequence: TGTGCCAGCAGAGGGGGTGGGGGTTCATCCTACGAGCAGTACTTC. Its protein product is CASRGGGGSSYEQYF.

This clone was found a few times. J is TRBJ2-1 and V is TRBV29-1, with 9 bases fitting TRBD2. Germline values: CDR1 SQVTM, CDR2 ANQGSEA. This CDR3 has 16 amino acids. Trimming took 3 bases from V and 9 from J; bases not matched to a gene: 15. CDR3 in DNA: TGCAGCGTTGAGGCACACCTTAGCGGGAGTGGGGGTGAGCAGTTCTTC. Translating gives CSVEAHLSGSGGEQFF.

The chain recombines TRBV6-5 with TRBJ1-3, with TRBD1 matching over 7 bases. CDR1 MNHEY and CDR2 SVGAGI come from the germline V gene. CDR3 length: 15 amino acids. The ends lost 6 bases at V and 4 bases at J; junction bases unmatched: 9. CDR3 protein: CASRPRGGAGNTIYF. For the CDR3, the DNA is TGTGCCAGCAGGCCCAGGGGGGGCGCAGGAAACACCATATATTTT.

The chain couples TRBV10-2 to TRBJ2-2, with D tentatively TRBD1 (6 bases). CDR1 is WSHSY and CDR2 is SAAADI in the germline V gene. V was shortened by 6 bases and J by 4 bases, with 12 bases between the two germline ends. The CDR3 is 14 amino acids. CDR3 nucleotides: TGCGCCAGCAGCCCCGGGACATCCACCGGGGAGCTGTTTTTT. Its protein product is CASSPGTSTGELFF.

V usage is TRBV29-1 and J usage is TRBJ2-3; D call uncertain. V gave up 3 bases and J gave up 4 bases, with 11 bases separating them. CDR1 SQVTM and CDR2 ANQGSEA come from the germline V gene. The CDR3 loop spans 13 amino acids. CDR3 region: CSVDRVRADTQYF. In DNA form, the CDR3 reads TGCAGCGTTGATAGGGTTAGGGCAGATACGCAGTATTTT.

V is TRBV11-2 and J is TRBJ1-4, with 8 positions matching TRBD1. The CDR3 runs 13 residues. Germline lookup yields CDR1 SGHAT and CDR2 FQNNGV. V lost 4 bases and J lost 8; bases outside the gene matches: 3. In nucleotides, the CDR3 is TGTGCCAGCAGCTACGGACAGGGCGAAAAACTGTTTTTT. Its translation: CASSYGQGEKLFF.

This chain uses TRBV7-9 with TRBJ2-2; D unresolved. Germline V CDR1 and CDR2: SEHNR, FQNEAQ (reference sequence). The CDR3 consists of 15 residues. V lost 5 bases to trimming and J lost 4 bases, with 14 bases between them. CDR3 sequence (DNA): TGTGCCAGCAGCCCCGCCGGGTTCGCCACCGGGGAGCTGTTTTTT. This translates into CASSPAGFATGELFF.

The CDR3 nucleotides are TGCGCCAGCAGCTTGTTCGCCGGGGTACTTATCCACGAGCAGTACTTC. This translates into CASSLFAGVLIHEQYF. The chain recombines TRBV5-1 with TRBJ2-7, with D perhaps TRBD2 (5 bases). The CDR3 consists of 16 residues. CDR1 and CDR2 from the germline V gene are SGHRS and YFSETQ. Deletions cut 1 base from V and 5 bases from J, with 19 bases between.

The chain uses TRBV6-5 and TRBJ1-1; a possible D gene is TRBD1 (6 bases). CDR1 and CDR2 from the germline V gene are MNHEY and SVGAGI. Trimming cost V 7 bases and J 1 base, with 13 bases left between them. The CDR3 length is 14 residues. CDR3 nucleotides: TGTGCCAGCACAAGGGACATTAGGAACACTGAAGCTTTCTTT. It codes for CASTRDIRNTEAFF.

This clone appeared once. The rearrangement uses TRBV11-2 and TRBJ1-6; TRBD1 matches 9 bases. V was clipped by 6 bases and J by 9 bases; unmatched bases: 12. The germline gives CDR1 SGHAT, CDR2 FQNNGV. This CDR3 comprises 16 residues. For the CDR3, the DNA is TGTGCCAGCAGAAAATCTCAGGGACAGGGTCTTTCACCCCTCCACTTT. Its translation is CASRKSQGQGLSPLHF. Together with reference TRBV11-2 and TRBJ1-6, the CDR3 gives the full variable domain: EAGVAQSPRYKIIEKRQSVAFWCNPISGHATLYWYQQILGQGPKLLIQFQNNGVVDDSQLPKDRFSAERLKGVDSTLKIQPAKLEDSAVYLCASRKSQGQGLSPLHFGNGTRLTVT.

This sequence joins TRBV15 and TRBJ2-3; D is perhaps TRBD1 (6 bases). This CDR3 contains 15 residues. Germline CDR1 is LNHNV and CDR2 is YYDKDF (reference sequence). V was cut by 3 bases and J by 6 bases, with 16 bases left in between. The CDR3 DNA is TGTGCCACCAGCAGGCGACAGGCCTGGAGGGATACGCAGTATTTT. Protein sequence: CATSRRQAWRDTQYF.